The 10 T cell receptor beta chains below were found in one sample sequenced in a study of cytomegalovirus exposure and HLA in healthy donors. The study ran its PCR with 60 Vbeta and 13 Jbeta primers. Method: immunoSEQ multiplex PCR; TCRdb's copy keeps in-frame clones and lacks some. The listing contains 65,000 to 95,000 clones. Sequencing was performed on PBMCs. These receptors all come from a woman aged 55-70 years in good health and CMV-seronegative.

The V gene is TRBV5-1, the J gene TRBJ1-2, with D tentatively TRBD1 (5 bases). Between the trimmed V and J ends, which lost 5 bases and 1 base, there was a span of 9 bases. Looked up from germline, CDR1 is SGHRS and CDR2 is YFSETQ. This CDR3 contains 13 residues. The CDR3 nucleotides are TGCGCCAGCAGTTACGACAGTAACTATGGCTACACCTTC. It translates to CASSYDSNYGYTF.

This chain joins TRBV7-3 and TRBJ2-1; 10 nucleotides agree with TRBD2. Germline V gene sequence: CDR1 SGHTA, CDR2 FQGTGA. The J segment lost 2 bases and the V segment lost 4 bases, leaving 2 bases of the junction unmatched. The CDR3 consists of 15 residues. CDR3 coding DNA: TGTGCCAGCAGCTCGGGACTAGCGACCTACAATGAGCAGTTCTTC. Encoded protein: CASSSGLATYNEQFF.

The chain combines TRBV5-1 with TRBJ2-3; D is unclear. This CDR3 spans 13 amino acids. Trimming took 2 bases from V and 3 from J, leaving 7 bases between them. Germline lookup yields CDR1 SGHRS and CDR2 YFSETQ. CDR3 sequence reads: CASSLQVTDTQYF. As DNA, the CDR3 is TGCGCCAGCAGCTTACAAGTTACAGATACGCAGTATTTT.

This chain joins TRBV5-1 and TRBJ2-5; TRBD1 matches at 10 bases. CDR1 SGHRS and CDR2 YFSETQ come from the germline V gene. CDR3 length: 13 amino acids. Trimming at V came to 4 bases and at J to 5 bases, leaving 2 bases not matched to a gene. Here the CDR3 reads CASSMGQGETQYF. DNA for the CDR3: TGCGCCAGCAGCATGGGACAGGGGGAGACCCAGTACTTC.

This chain joins TRBV5-8 and TRBJ2-1; possibly TRBD2 for D (6 bases). Trimming removed 0 bases at V and 11 bases at J, with 9 bases between. Germline V gene lookup returns CDR1 SGHTS and CDR2 YDEGEE. The CDR3 extends over 12 amino acids. The CDR3 DNA reads TGTGCCAGCAGCTTGGGAGCGGGTCAGCAGTTCTTC. Amino acid sequence: CASSLGAGQQFF. The full variable domain, in which reference TRBV5-8 and TRBJ2-1 provide the parts outside the CDR3, is EAGVTQSPTHLIKTRGQQATLRCSPISGHTSVYWYQQALGLGLQFLLWYDEGEERNRGNFPPRFSGRQFPNYSSELNVNALELEDSALYLCASSLGAGQQFFGPGTRLTVL.

The gene calls are TRBV19 and TRBJ2-4, with D unclear. Germline V lookup: CDR1 LNHDA, CDR2 SQIVND (reference sequence). Trimming removed 4 bases from V and 0 bases from J, with 10 bases in between. The CDR3 is 15 amino acids. For the CDR3, the DNA is TGTGCCAGTAGTAACCTACAGCTAGCCAAAAACATTCAGTACTTC. Encoded protein: CASSNLQLAKNIQYF.

The chain joins TRBV2 to TRBJ1-2; tentative D call: TRBD1 (5 bases). V gave up 6 bases and J gave up 2 bases, with 7 bases separating them. The CDR3 consists of 12 residues. Germline values: CDR1 SNHLY, CDR2 FYNNEI. The CDR3 is CASRRQNYGYTF. The CDR3 region has the DNA TGTGCCAGCAGAAGACAGAACTATGGCTACACCTTC. Filled out from reference TRBV2 and TRBJ1-2, the complete variable domain reads EPEVTQTPSHQVTQMGQEVILRCVPISNHLYFYWYRQILGQKVEFLVSFYNNEISEKSEIFDDQFSVERPDGSNFTLKIRSTKLEDSAMYFCASRRQNYGYTFGSGTRLTVV.

The chain couples TRBV5-5 to TRBJ2-3; 9 bases align to TRBD2. Germline V gene lookup returns CDR1 SGHKS and CDR2 YYEKEE (reference sequence). This CDR3 has 15 residues. V shed 3 bases, J shed 3 bases, and the junction held 5 bases outside the gene matches. CDR3 bases: TGTGCCAGCAGCTATTTAGCGGGAGCAACAGATACGCAGTATTTT. It encodes CASSYLAGATDTQYF.

The chain joins TRBV2 to TRBJ2-1; D perhaps matches TRBD2 (6 bases). Trimming took 6 bases from V and 9 from J, leaving 18 bases between them. This CDR3 spans 14 amino acids. CDR1 is SNHLY and CDR2 is FYNNEI in the germline V gene. The CDR3 loop is CASRPWASAPEQFF. The CDR3 DNA follows: TGTGCCAGCAGGCCCTGGGCTAGCGCTCCTGAGCAGTTCTTC. The whole variable domain, remainder taken from reference TRBV2 and TRBJ2-1, is EPEVTQTPSHQVTQMGQEVILRCVPISNHLYFYWYRQILGQKVEFLVSFYNNEISEKSEIFDDQFSVERPDGSNFTLKIRSTKLEDSAMYFCASRPWASAPEQFFGPGTRLTVL.

The chain couples TRBV6-5 to TRBJ1-2; no firm D call. The CDR3 consists of 13 residues. CDR1 MNHEY and CDR2 SVGAGI come from the germline V gene. V was pared by 0 bases and J by 1 base, with 3 bases between. CDR3 region: CASSYSLNYGYTF. The CDR3 coding sequence is TGTGCCAGCAGTTACTCTCTTAACTATGGCTACACCTTC.